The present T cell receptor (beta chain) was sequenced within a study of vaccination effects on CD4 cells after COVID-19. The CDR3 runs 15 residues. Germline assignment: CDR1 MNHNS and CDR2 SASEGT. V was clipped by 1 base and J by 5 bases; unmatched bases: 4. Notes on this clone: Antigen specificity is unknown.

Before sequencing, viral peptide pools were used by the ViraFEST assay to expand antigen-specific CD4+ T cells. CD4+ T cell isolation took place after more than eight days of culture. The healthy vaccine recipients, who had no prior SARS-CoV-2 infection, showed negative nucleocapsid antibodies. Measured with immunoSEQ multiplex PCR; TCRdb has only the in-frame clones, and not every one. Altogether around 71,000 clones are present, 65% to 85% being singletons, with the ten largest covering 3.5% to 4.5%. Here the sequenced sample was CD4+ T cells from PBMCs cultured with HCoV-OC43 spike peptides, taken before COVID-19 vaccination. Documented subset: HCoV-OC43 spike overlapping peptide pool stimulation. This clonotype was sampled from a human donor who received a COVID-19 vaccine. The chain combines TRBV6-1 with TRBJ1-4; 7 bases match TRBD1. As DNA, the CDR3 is TGTGCCAGCAGTGAAGAAGGGGGCGAGAATGAAAAACTGTTTTTT. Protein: CASSEEGGENEKLFF.